These 7 T cell receptor beta chains came from one sample sequenced in a study of blood T cell repertoires in COVID-19. Profiled with immunoSEQ multiplex PCR; TCRdb holds only in-frame clones, not every one. The sample contains some 260,000 clones, around 90% of which appear only once. The source material was peripheral blood. These receptors were collected from a human donor in a cohort sampled during active COVID-19.

The CDR3 sequence is CSVVITDTQYF. The CDR3 DNA follows: TGCAGCGTTGTCATCACAGATACGCAGTATTTT. The V and J genes are TRBV29-1 and TRBJ2-3; D is undetermined. The CDR3 is made up of 11 amino acids. Germline V gives CDR1 SQVTM, CDR2 ANQGSEA. Trimming left V 4 bases short and J 2 bases short, with 4 bases between.

The V gene is TRBV6-5, the J gene TRBJ1-2; 9 positions match TRBD1. With 6 bases clipped from V and 5 bases from J, the junction kept 10 bases outside the gene matches. The germline gives CDR1 MNHEY, CDR2 SVGAGI. The CDR3 covers 15 residues. The CDR3: CASSANTGGGYGYTF. In nucleotides, the CDR3 is TGTGCCAGCAGCGCAAACACAGGGGGCGGGTATGGCTACACCTTC.

V usage is TRBV30 and J usage is TRBJ2-7; D is ambiguous. Germline-derived CDR1 and CDR2 are GTSNPN and SVGIG (reference sequence). The CDR3 is made up of 12 amino acids. Trimming cost V 1 base and J 2 bases, with 6 bases left between them. The CDR3 spells CAWSGGPYEQYF. The CDR3 nucleotides read TGTGCCTGGAGTGGAGGTCCCTACGAGCAGTACTTC.

The CDR3 sequence: CASSLASGGWGNTIYF. DNA for the CDR3: TGTGCCAGCAGCTTAGCGTCGGGGGGCTGGGGAAACACCATATATTTT. The chain uses TRBV7-2 and TRBJ1-3, with D maybe TRBD1 (6 bases). V was shortened by 0 bases and J by 4 bases, with 13 bases between the two germline ends. This CDR3 has 16 amino acids. Germline assignment: CDR1 SGHTA and CDR2 FQGNSA.

This sequence joins TRBV7-2 and TRBJ1-4; the match to TRBD1 covers 8 bases. Germline trimming cut 4 bases from V and 8 bases from J; bases unmatched to any gene: 6. CDR3 length: 14 residues. Germline V gene data show CDR1 as SGHTA and CDR2 as FQGNSA. CDR3 bases: TGTGCCAGCAGCTCCGGGACAGGTGTAGAAAAACTGTTTTTT. Residues: CASSSGTGVEKLFF.

The chain uses TRBV25-1 and TRBJ2-3; tentatively, D is TRBD2 (6 bases). Trimming removed 7 bases at V and 2 bases at J, with 10 bases between. CDR1 is MGHDK, CDR2 SYGVNS, per germline. The CDR3 consists of 13 residues. CDR3 nucleotide sequence: TGTGCCAGCACCAAGGACTACACAGATACGCAGTATTTT. Translating it yields CASTKDYTDTQYF.

The chain employs TRBV3-1 (or the pseudogene TRBV3-2) and TRBJ2-7; 9 bases are a match to TRBD1. Trimming cost V 4 bases and J 4 bases; bases outside gene matches: 8. The germline gives CDR1 LGHDT, CDR2 YNNKEL (reference sequence). CDR3 size: 15 residues. As DNA, the CDR3 is TGTGCCAGCAGCCGGTACCGGGACAGGGAGTACGAGCAGTACTTC. It specifies CASSRYRDREYEQYF.